Listed here are 24 T cell receptor beta chains from one sample, sequenced in a study of blood T cell repertoires in COVID-19 (dated by TCRdb to about 2020). Receptors were amplified or captured by the immunoSEQ multiplex PCR assay. The source is immuneACCESS, and TCRdb retained only in-frame sequences with V and J called. Part of the clones is not carried over; for the studies checked, unresolved V genes explain less than half of this, and the remainder is unexplained. The sample table contains 200,000 to 300,000 clones; only one count was recorded for about 83% of them. The leading ten clones occupy roughly an eighth of the sample. Sequenced input: peripheral blood. The receptors shown here come from a man older than 75 with acute or convalescent COVID-19.

The chain has TRBV5-4 and TRBJ2-5, with D perhaps matching TRBD1 (6 bases). The CDR3 is 14 residues long. Between the trimmed V and J ends, which lost 0 bases and 1 base, there was a span of 7 bases. Germline V gene lookup returns CDR1 SGHNT and CDR2 YYREEE (reference sequence). The CDR3 reads CASSLVGGQETQYF. The CDR3 bases are TGTGCCAGCAGCTTGGTAGGGGGCCAAGAGACCCAGTACTTC.

This clone has a single count. The chain links TRBV5-5 to TRBJ1-1; D is uncertain. V dropped 2 bases and J dropped 5 bases, with 10 bases sitting between them. CDR1 SGHKS and CDR2 YYEKEE come from the germline V gene (reference sequence). The CDR3 runs to 13 residues. The CDR3 is CASSFLEGTEAFF. CDR3 nucleotides: TGTGCCAGCAGCTTCCTAGAGGGAACTGAAGCTTTCTTT.

The chain uses TRBV4-2 and TRBJ1-2, with no clear D. V was shortened by 0 bases and J by 6 bases, with 14 bases between the two germline ends. This CDR3 has 15 residues. The germline CDR1 and CDR2 sequences are LGHNA and YNFKEQ. This CDR3 is CASSQDFNSLDGYTF. The DNA of the CDR3 is TGTGCCAGCAGCCAAGATTTTAACAGCCTTGATGGCTACACCTTC.

This clone was recorded once. The V call is TRBV28, the J call TRBJ2-7; TRBD1 matches 7 bases. J gave up 2 bases and V 7 bases, and 11 bases lay outside the gene matches. Germline CDR1 MDHEN, CDR2 SYDVKM. The CDR3 runs 15 residues. The CDR3 DNA sequence: TGTGCCAGCACCCCGATAGGGACAGTCCCCTACGAGCAGTACTTC. Protein: CASTPIGTVPYEQYF.

V usage is TRBV18 and J usage is TRBJ1-2, with D maybe TRBD1 (5 bases). V lost 2 bases to trimming and J lost 2 bases, with 12 bases between them. The length of the CDR3 is 15 residues. Per germline, CDR1 KGHSH and CDR2 LQKENI. The CDR3 DNA reads as TGTGCCAGCTCACCATTAGCACGACAGAACTATGGCTACACCTTC. Amino acids: CASSPLARQNYGYTF.

The gene calls are TRBV5-1 and TRBJ2-7, with 10 bases matching TRBD1. The CDR3 is 15 amino acids. CDR1 and CDR2 from the germline V gene are SGHRS and YFSETQ. V shed 1 base and J 5 bases; nucleotides not matched to a gene: 6. The CDR3 loop reads CASSLSGTGANEQYF. The CDR3 DNA reads TGCGCCAGCAGCTTGAGCGGGACAGGGGCCAACGAGCAGTACTTC.

This clone occurred once. V and J are TRBV6-5 and TRBJ2-2; 9 bases are a match to TRBD1. The CDR3 is 13 amino acids. After removal of 7 bases from V and 7 bases from J, the junction contained 4 bases not matched to a gene. Germline V gene sequence: CDR1 MNHEY, CDR2 SVGAGI. The DNA for the CDR3 is TGTGCCAGCACTGGACAGGGGATCGGGGAGCTGTTTTTT. Its translation: CASTGQGIGELFF.

This clone was detected once. The rearrangement links TRBV7-2 to TRBJ2-1; TRBD1 is a possible D gene (5 bases). The V end was cut by 5 bases, the J end by 8 bases, with 13 bases between. From germline, CDR1 is SGHTA and CDR2 FQGNSA. CDR3 length equals 13 residues. CDR3 bases: TGTGCCAGCAGCCCCGTCCAGGGCTATGAGCAGTTCTTC. Encoded protein: CASSPVQGYEQFF.

The chain has TRBV7-6 and TRBJ2-7; D is possibly TRBD1 (6 bases). V lost 5 bases and J 0 bases, leaving 14 bases between the germline ends. In germline, CDR1 is SGHVS, CDR2 FNYEAQ. This CDR3 comprises 15 residues. The DNA for the CDR3 is TGTGCCAGCAGCCCGTACCCGGACAGCTCCTACGAGCAGTACTTC. It translates to CASSPYPDSSYEQYF. Filled out from reference TRBV7-6 and TRBJ2-7, the complete variable domain reads GAGVSQSPRYKVTKRGQDVALRCDPISGHVSLYWYRQALGQGPEFLTYFNYEAQQDKSGLPNDRFSAERPEGSISTLTIQRTEQRDSAMYRCASSPYPDSSYEQYFGPGTRLTVT.

V gene TRBV9 combines with J gene TRBJ1-1; no definite D call. V was shortened by 4 bases and J by 6 bases, with 13 bases between the two germline ends. The CDR3 is 13 residues long. Looked up from germline, CDR1 is SGDLS and CDR2 is YYNGEE. CDR3 DNA sequence: TGTGCCAGCAGCCCCCCGGGAAGGTCTGAAGCTTTCTTT. Amino acids: CASSPPGRSEAFF.

This clone was seen a single time. V gene TRBV10-3 combines with J gene TRBJ1-6; unclear D gene. In germline, CDR1 is ENHRY, CDR2 SYGVKD. Trimming stripped 6 bases from V and 10 bases from J, with 13 bases between. This CDR3 is 13 amino acids long. The CDR3 nucleotides are TGTGCCATCAGCGCCCCCGGAGGGTCACCCCTCCACTTT. This encodes CAISAPGGSPLHF.

The chain carries TRBV6-5 and TRBJ1-1; a weak D match, TRBD1 (5 bases). Looked up from germline, CDR1 is MNHEY and CDR2 is SVGAGI. The CDR3 totals 13 residues. V was clipped by 11 bases and J by 3 bases, with 16 bases between them. This chain's CDR3 is CASSGGGYTEAFF. In nucleotides, the CDR3 is TGTGCCTCCAGCGGGGGGGGATACACTGAAGCTTTCTTT.

The genes are TRBV2 and TRBJ2-6, with D possibly being TRBD1 (5 bases). The germline CDR1 and CDR2 sequences are SNHLY and FYNNEI. The CDR3 loop spans 16 amino acids. Trimming shortened V by 4 bases and J by 0 bases, and 10 bases separated the two germline ends. As DNA, the CDR3 is TGTGCCAGCAGTGGACAGCTGAACTCTGGGGCCAACGTCCTGACTTTC. Translation gives CASSGQLNSGANVLTF. The full variable domain, in which reference TRBV2 and TRBJ2-6 provide the parts outside the CDR3, is EPEVTQTPSHQVTQMGQEVILRCVPISNHLYFYWYRQILGQKVEFLVSFYNNEISEKSEIFDDQFSVERPDGSNFTLKIRSTKLEDSAMYFCASSGQLNSGANVLTFGAGSRLTVL.

The chain combines TRBV11-3 with TRBJ1-5, with D uncertain. V lost 3 bases to trimming and J lost 2 bases, with 20 bases between them. This CDR3 comprises 18 residues. CDR1 is SGHNT and CDR2 is YENEEA in the germline V gene. CDR3 protein: CASSFPVSGRIGNQPQHF. CDR3 coding DNA: TGTGCCAGCAGCTTCCCCGTCAGCGGGAGGATAGGCAATCAGCCCCAGCATTTT.

This clone was observed once. The chain is built from TRBV3-1 (or the pseudogene TRBV3-2) and TRBJ2-5, with a tentative D call TRBD2 (6 bases). The CDR3 has 14 amino acids. V lost 4 bases and J 6 bases, leaving 15 bases between the germline ends. Germline V CDR1 and CDR2: LGHDT, YNNKEL (reference sequence). The CDR3 protein is CASSRITAGKTQYF. CDR3 in DNA: TGTGCCAGCAGCCGTATAACGGCGGGGAAGACCCAGTACTTC.

The CDR3 sequence: CASSQEGSYGYTF. CDR3 coding DNA: TGTGCCAGCAGCCAAGAGGGCAGCTATGGCTACACCTTC. The V and J genes are TRBV3-1 (or the pseudogene TRBV3-2) and TRBJ1-2; D not certain. CDR1 and CDR2 (germline): LGHDT, YNNKEL (reference sequence). The CDR3 consists of 13 residues. V lost 0 bases, J lost 4 bases, and 6 bases lay in between.

V usage is TRBV27 and J usage is TRBJ2-2, with D uncertain. With 2 bases removed from V and 4 bases from J, the gap between germline ends came to 5 bases. The CDR3 has 13 amino acids. Germline V gene data show CDR1 as MNHEY and CDR2 as SMNVEV (reference sequence). CDR3 DNA sequence: TGTGCCAGCAGTTTAACGGGCACCGGGGAGCTGTTTTTT. This sequence encodes CASSLTGTGELFF.

This chain joins TRBV11-2 and TRBJ1-5; D is unclear. The CDR3 extends over 13 amino acids. V dropped 3 bases and J dropped 4 bases, with 7 bases sitting between them. Per the germline V gene, CDR1 is SGHAT and CDR2 is FQNNGV. For the CDR3, the DNA is TGTGCCAGCAGCTTGCGGGGAAATCAGCCCCAGCATTTT. The encoded protein is CASSLRGNQPQHF.

This clone turned up a few times. V gene TRBV24-1 combines with J gene TRBJ2-7, with D possibly matching TRBD2 (5 bases). The germline V gene encodes CDR1 KGHDR and CDR2 SFDVKD. This CDR3 is built from 16 residues. Trimming removed 5 bases at V and 0 bases at J, with 16 bases between. The CDR3 loop is CATSARAGRDSYEQYF. CDR3 nucleotide sequence: TGTGCCACCAGTGCGCGGGCAGGTCGCGACTCCTACGAGCAGTACTTC.

The V and J genes are TRBV9 and TRBJ1-5; tentative D call: TRBD1 (5 bases). Germline V lookup: CDR1 SGDLS, CDR2 YYNGEE. Trimming pared 0 bases from V and 0 bases from J, leaving 10 bases between. This CDR3 is 16 amino acids long. The CDR3 here is CASSVGAGDSNQPQHF. DNA for the CDR3: TGTGCCAGCAGCGTAGGGGCGGGGGATAGCAATCAGCCCCAGCATTTT.

The genes are TRBV2 and TRBJ2-3; 14 nucleotides align to TRBD2. J was trimmed by 7 bases and V by 7 bases; bases with no gene match: 7. The CDR3 extends over 15 amino acids. In germline, CDR1 is SNHLY, CDR2 FYNNEI. CDR3 DNA: TGTGCCAGCAATCGACTAGCGGGAGGGCCCCATACGCAGTATTTT. Residues: CASNRLAGGPHTQYF. Supplemented by reference TRBV2 and TRBJ2-3, the full variable domain reads EPEVTQTPSHQVTQMGQEVILRCVPISNHLYFYWYRQILGQKVEFLVSFYNNEISEKSEIFDDQFSVERPDGSNFTLKIRSTKLEDSAMYFCASNRLAGGPHTQYFGPGTRLTVL.

This rearrangement joins TRBV23-1 to TRBJ2-2, with 11 bases lining up with TRBD1. TRBV23-1 is an open reading frame whose function is uncertain. This CDR3 spans 16 amino acids. The trim removed 7 bases at V and 7 bases at J, leaving 11 bases unmatched. CDR3 protein: CASNRTGGALLGELFF. CDR3 nucleotides: TGCGCCAGCAACCGGACAGGGGGCGCTCTGCTCGGGGAGCTGTTTTTT.

This clone was seen just once. CDR3 in DNA: TGTGCCAGCAGTTCGATCAGGGGTCCCGAGCAGTACTTC. Its translation: CASSSIRGPEQYF. This chain links TRBV6-2 or TRBV6-3 with TRBJ2-7, with a tentative D call TRBD1 (6 bases). Germline loops: CDR1 MNHEY, CDR2 SVGEGT. Trimming took off 4 bases at V and 6 bases at J, with 13 bases between the two ends. This CDR3 is 13 amino acids long.

The chain couples TRBV19 to TRBJ1-1; 8 bases are shared with TRBD1. Germline loops: CDR1 LNHDA, CDR2 SQIVND (reference sequence). This CDR3 is built from 14 residues. Trimming at V came to 6 bases and at J to 0 bases, leaving 3 bases not matched to a gene. CDR3 in amino acids: CASRNRGMNTEAFF. The CDR3 nucleotides read TGTGCCAGTAGAAACAGGGGGATGAACACTGAAGCTTTCTTT.